These T cell receptor beta chains were read from a single sample in a study of T cell repertoires in cytomegalovirus infection. TCRdb re-called the reads with MiXCR, one entry per CDR3 protein. The repertoire holds around 430,000 distinct CDR3 sequences, with 40% to 50% as singletons. These receptors lack a known antigen. Sample: cultured PBMCs, taken from culture after CMV antigen stimulation. Receptors originate from a human donor in good health (CMV status not recorded). Some clones in this sample may be carry-over from other donors' samples. Both conserved end residues are part of each CDR3. D genes are given only for firm matches. Rows may omit the clone size; those that give it use once, few, many or a size class.

clone_size,j_call,d_call,v_call,cdr3_aa,cdr3_nt
-,TRBJ1-5,-,TRBV19,CASTLRGHNQPQHF,TGTGCCAGTACCCTCAGGGGCCATAATCAGCCCCAGCATTTT
-,TRBJ2-1,TRBD2,TRBV7-9,CASSPLAGPYSYNEQFF,TGTGCCAGCAGCCCACTAGCGGGACCATACTCCTACAATGAGCAGTTCTTC
-,TRBJ2-2,-,TRBV7-2,CASSAQGAANTGELFF,TGTGCCAGCAGCGCACAGGGCGCGGCGAACACCGGGGAGCTGTTTTTT
once,TRBJ1-2,TRBD1,TRBV5-1,CATAPGQGPTNYGYTF,TGCGCCACCGCTCCGGGACAGGGGCCTACTAACTATGGCTACACCTTC
-,TRBJ2-5,TRBD2,TRBV18,CASSASPGGGQETQYF,TGTGCCAGCTCAGCCAGCCCTGGCGGGGGGCAAGAGACCCAGTACTTC
few,TRBJ2-7,TRBD1,TRBV7-7,CASSPSGTGGGEQYF,TGTGCCAGCAGCCCCTCCGGGACAGGGGGCGGCGAGCAGTACTTC
-,TRBJ2-1,TRBD2,TRBV6-1,CASREAPGLASSF,TGTGCCAGCAGGGAGGCGCCGGGACTAGCCTCTTCGTTC
few,TRBJ1-5,-,TRBV12-3/TRBV12-4,CASSSNYRVSNQPQHF,TGTGCCAGCAGTTCGAACTACAGGGTTAGCAATCAGCCCCAGCATTTT
-,TRBJ1-1,TRBD1,TRBV4-1,CASQGQTRLSEAFF,TGCGCCAGCCAGGGACAGACCAGATTGTCTGAAGCTTTCTTT
-,TRBJ2-2,TRBD2,TRBV27,CASSSAGVSTGELFF,TGTGCCAGCAGTTCAGCGGGAGTGAGCACCGGGGAGCTGTTTTTT
many,TRBJ2-1,-,TRBV7-2,CASSSDVSSYNEQFF,TGTGCCAGCAGCTCTGACGTAAGCTCCTACAATGAGCAGTTCTTC
-,TRBJ2-5,TRBD1,TRBV19,CASSLQGIGETQYF,TGTGCCAGTAGCCTACAGGGGATCGGGGAGACCCAGTACTTC
few,TRBJ1-5,TRBD1,TRBV6-2/TRBV6-3,CASTEDRVLNQPQHF,TGTGCCAGCACCGAAGACAGGGTTTTAAATCAGCCCCAGCATTTT
-,TRBJ2-2,-,TRBV12-3/TRBV12-4,CASSFVYREFGELFF,TGTGCCAGCAGTTTTGTGTACCGGGAGTTCGGGGAGCTGTTTTTT
-,TRBJ2-2,-,TRBV7-2,CASSSVATGELFF,TGTGCCAGCAGCTCCGTAGCGACCGGGGAGCTGTTTTTT
few,TRBJ2-3,TRBD2,TRBV4-2,CASSQDKRAGGLYTQYF,TGTGCCAGCAGCCAAGATAAGAGGGCGGGGGGCTTATATACGCAGTATTTT
-,TRBJ2-1,TRBD1,TRBV18,CASSPGTGNTNEQFF,TGTGCCAGCTCACCCGGGACAGGGAACACCAATGAGCAGTTCTTC
few,TRBJ2-2,-,TRBV6-5,CASSGSVGTNTGELFF,TGTGCCAGCAGTGGATCAGTAGGGACGAACACCGGGGAGCTGTTTTTT
few,TRBJ2-3,-,TRBV7-2,CASSSGQLDTQYF,TGTGCCAGCAGCTCCGGACAGCTAGATACGCAGTATTTT
-,TRBJ1-3,-,TRBV20-1,CSAREAGHISGNTIYF,TGCAGTGCTAGAGAAGCGGGACATATTTCTGGAAACACCATATATTTT
many,TRBJ2-1,TRBD2,TRBV7-2,CASSLFSGAYNEQFF,TGTGCCAGCAGCTTATTTAGCGGGGCCTACAATGAGCAGTTCTTC
few,TRBJ2-2,TRBD2,TRBV20-1,CSARDLAGGPGGELFF,TGCAGTGCTAGAGATCTAGCGGGAGGACCGGGCGGGGAGCTGTTTTTT
-,TRBJ2-5,-,TRBV5-8,CASSPGRGQGKETQYF,TGTGCCAGCAGCCCGGGACGAGGGCAGGGGAAAGAGACCCAGTACTTC
-,TRBJ2-7,-,TRBV7-2,CASSSNRDSTYEQYF,TGTGCCAGCAGTTCCAACCGGGACTCTACCTACGAGCAGTACTTC
-,TRBJ2-3,TRBD2,TRBV20-1,CSARLAGSTDTQYF,TGCAGTGCTAGACTAGCGGGTAGCACAGATACGCAGTATTTT
-,TRBJ2-1,-,TRBV6-1,CASGVLNSYNEQFF,TGTGCCAGCGGGGTGCTTAATTCCTACAATGAGCAGTTCTTC
-,TRBJ2-3,TRBD2,TRBV6-4,CASSEDPAGGDTQYF,TGTGCCAGCAGCGAAGACCCAGCGGGAGGAGATACGCAGTATTTT
-,TRBJ2-3,-,TRBV6-2/TRBV6-3,CASSYSTEDTQYF,TGTGCCAGCAGTTACTCGACAGAAGATACGCAGTATTTT
once,TRBJ1-2,-,TRBV20-1,CSARDPETGGYTF,TGCAGTGCTAGAGATCCCGAGACAGGCGGCTACACCTTC
-,TRBJ2-1,-,TRBV7-2,CASSLAPTTQEQFF,TGTGCCAGCAGCTTAGCGCCAACTACCCAAGAGCAGTTCTTC
-,TRBJ2-7,-,TRBV15,CATGRGAYEQYF,TGTGCCACGGGTCGGGGCGCATACGAGCAGTACTTC
few,TRBJ2-1,-,TRBV6-1,CASIKRAGNEQFF,TGTGCCAGCATCAAGAGAGCGGGCAATGAGCAGTTCTTC
-,TRBJ2-3,TRBD1,TRBV11-2,CASSMIRGPSTDTQYF,TGTGCCAGCAGCATGATCAGGGGGCCAAGCACAGATACGCAGTATTTT
few,TRBJ1-1,-,TRBV12-3/TRBV12-4,CASTRMTGNTEAFF,TGTGCCAGCACCCGAATGACAGGGAACACTGAAGCTTTCTTT
few,TRBJ2-3,-,TRBV7-9,CASSLSSARTDTQYF,TGTGCCAGCAGCTTATCTAGCGCCCGCACAGATACGCAGTATTTT
many,TRBJ2-1,TRBD2,TRBV7-2,CASSLLAGSYNEQFF,TGTGCCAGCAGCTTATTAGCGGGCTCCTACAATGAGCAGTTCTTC
-,TRBJ2-1,TRBD2,TRBV7-7,CASSKGGTSGSHEQFF,TGTGCCAGCAGCAAAGGGGGGACTAGCGGGAGCCATGAGCAGTTCTTC
-,TRBJ2-6,TRBD2,TRBV3-1,CASSQIPSGASGANVLTF,TGTGCCAGCAGCCAAATTCCTAGCGGGGCCTCTGGGGCCAACGTCCTGACTTTC
few,TRBJ1-1,-,TRBV7-8,CASSLVATEAFF,TGTGCCAGCAGCTTAGTGGCCACTGAAGCTTTCTTT
once,TRBJ2-3,-,TRBV11-3,CASSPGWGNGTDTQYF,TGTGCCAGCAGCCCCGGGTGGGGGAACGGCACAGATACGCAGTATTTT
-,TRBJ1-1,TRBD1,TRBV5-4,CASSPGQGRGDTEAFF,TGTGCCAGCAGCCCGGGACAGGGGCGCGGGGATACTGAAGCTTTCTTT
few,TRBJ1-1,-,TRBV6-5,CASRRNTEAFF,TGTGCCAGCCGACGGAACACTGAAGCTTTCTTT
-,TRBJ1-1,-,TRBV7-2,CASSFPGMNTEAFF,TGTGCCAGCAGCTTCCCTGGGATGAACACTGAAGCTTTCTTT
few,TRBJ1-1,-,TRBV7-6,CASSLVPRSGFTEAFF,TGTGCCAGCAGCTTAGTGCCTAGGTCGGGCTTCACTGAAGCTTTCTTT
once,TRBJ2-7,TRBD2,TRBV4-3,CASSRLAGGPGEQYF,TGCGCCAGCAGCCGACTAGCGGGAGGGCCGGGGGAGCAGTACTTC
-,TRBJ2-1,-,TRBV12-3/TRBV12-4,CASSSQRKVYNEQFF,TGTGCCAGCAGTTCGCAACGGAAGGTATACAATGAGCAGTTCTTC
-,TRBJ2-7,-,TRBV7-2,CASSFRKGREQYF,TGTGCCAGCAGCTTTCGAAAGGGTCGCGAGCAGTACTTC
few,TRBJ1-5,TRBD1,TRBV20-1,CSAGTGGWVNQPQHF,TGCAGTGCCGGGACAGGGGGATGGGTGAATCAGCCCCAGCATTTT
few,TRBJ2-3,TRBD2,TRBV4-1,CASSPNPLAGEKDTQYF,TGCGCCAGCAGCCCAAACCCTCTAGCGGGGGAAAAAGATACGCAGTATTTT
-,TRBJ2-1,-,TRBV7-6,CASRLAYEQFF,TGTGCCAGCAGACTAGCCTATGAGCAGTTCTTC
few,TRBJ1-2,-,TRBV27,CASSLGIPRYGYTF,TGTGCCAGCAGTTTGGGCATCCCCCGCTATGGCTACACCTTC
-,TRBJ2-3,-,TRBV7-6,CASSNQDRRHTQYF,TGTGCCAGCAGTAACCAAGACCGGAGACATACGCAGTATTTT
few,TRBJ2-3,-,TRBV7-9,CASSLGAGASDTQYF,TGTGCCAGTTCCCTGGGGGCGGGGGCCTCAGATACGCAGTATTTT
-,TRBJ2-1,-,TRBV5-4,CASSLPPRDNEQFF,TGTGCCAGCAGCCTCCCCCCTAGGGACAATGAGCAGTTCTTC
-,TRBJ2-3,-,TRBV7-6,CASSPLGTYTQYF,TGTGCCAGCAGCCCCCTCGGGACCTATACGCAGTATTTT